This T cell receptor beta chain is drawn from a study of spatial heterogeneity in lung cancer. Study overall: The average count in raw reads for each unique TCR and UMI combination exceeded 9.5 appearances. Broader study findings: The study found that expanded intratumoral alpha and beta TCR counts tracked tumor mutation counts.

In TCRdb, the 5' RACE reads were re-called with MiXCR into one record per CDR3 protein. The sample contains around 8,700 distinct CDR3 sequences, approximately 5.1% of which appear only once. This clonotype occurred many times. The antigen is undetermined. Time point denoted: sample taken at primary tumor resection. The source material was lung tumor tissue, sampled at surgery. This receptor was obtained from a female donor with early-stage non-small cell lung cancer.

In nucleotides, the CDR3 is TGTGCCAGCAGTGTCGGGACTAGCGGGAGGGTAACGAATACGCAGTATTTT. This translates into CASSVGTSGRVTNTQYF. V is TRBV27 and J is TRBJ2-3; TRBD2 matches 16 bases. The J segment lost 7 bases and the V segment lost 5 bases, leaving 9 bases of the junction unmatched. CDR3 length: 17 amino acids. CDR1 MNHEY and CDR2 SMNVEV come from the germline V gene (reference sequence).